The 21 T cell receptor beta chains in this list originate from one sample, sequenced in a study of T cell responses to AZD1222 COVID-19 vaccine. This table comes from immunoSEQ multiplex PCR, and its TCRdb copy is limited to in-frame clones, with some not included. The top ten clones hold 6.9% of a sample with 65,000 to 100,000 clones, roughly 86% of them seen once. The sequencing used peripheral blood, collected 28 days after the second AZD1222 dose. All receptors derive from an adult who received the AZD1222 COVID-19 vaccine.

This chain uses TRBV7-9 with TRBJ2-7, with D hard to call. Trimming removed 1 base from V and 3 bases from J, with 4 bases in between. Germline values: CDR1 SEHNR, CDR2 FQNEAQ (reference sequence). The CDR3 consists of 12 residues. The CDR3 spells CASSLEVYEQYF. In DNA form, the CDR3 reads TGTGCCAGCAGCTTAGAGGTCTACGAGCAGTACTTC.

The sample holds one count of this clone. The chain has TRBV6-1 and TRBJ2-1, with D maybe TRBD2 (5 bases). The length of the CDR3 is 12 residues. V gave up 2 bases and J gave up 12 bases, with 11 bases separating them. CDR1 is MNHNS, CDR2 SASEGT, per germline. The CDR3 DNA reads TGTGCCAGCAGTGAAAGAGGGTGGATGCAGTTCTTC. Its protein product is CASSERGWMQFF.

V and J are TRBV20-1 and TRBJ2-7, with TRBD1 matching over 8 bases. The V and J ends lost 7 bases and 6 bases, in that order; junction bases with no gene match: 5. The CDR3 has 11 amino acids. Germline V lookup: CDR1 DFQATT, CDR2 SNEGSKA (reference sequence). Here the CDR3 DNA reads TGCAGTGGCCTGACAGGGGTCGAGCAGTACTTC. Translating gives CSGLTGVEQYF.

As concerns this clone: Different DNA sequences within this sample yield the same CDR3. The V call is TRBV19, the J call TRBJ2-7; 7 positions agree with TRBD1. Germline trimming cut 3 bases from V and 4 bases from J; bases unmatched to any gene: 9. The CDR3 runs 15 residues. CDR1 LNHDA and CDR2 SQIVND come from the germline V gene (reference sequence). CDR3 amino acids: CASSIQAGGRYEQYF. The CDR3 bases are TGTGCCAGTAGTATTCAGGCAGGGGGTAGGTACGAGCAGTACTTC.

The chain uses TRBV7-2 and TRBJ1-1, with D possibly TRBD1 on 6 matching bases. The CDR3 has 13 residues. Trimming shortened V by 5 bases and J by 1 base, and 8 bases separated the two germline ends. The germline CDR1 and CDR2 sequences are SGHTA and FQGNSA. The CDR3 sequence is CASSPGANTEAFF. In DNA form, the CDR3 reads TGTGCCAGCAGCCCAGGGGCGAACACTGAAGCTTTCTTT.

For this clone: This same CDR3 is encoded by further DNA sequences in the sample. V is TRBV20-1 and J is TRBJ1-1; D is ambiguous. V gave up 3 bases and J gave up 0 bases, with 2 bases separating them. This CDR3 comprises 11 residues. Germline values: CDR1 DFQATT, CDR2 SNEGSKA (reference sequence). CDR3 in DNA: TGCAGTGCTAGCCTGAACACTGAAGCTTTCTTT. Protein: CSASLNTEAFF.

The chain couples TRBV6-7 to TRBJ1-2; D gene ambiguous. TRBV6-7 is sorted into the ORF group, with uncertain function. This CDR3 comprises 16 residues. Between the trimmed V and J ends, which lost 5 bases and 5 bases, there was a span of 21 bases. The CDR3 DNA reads TGTGCCAGCAGTCCCCTGGCGGGGAGACTATCGTATGGCTACACCTTC. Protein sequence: CASSPLAGRLSYGYTF.

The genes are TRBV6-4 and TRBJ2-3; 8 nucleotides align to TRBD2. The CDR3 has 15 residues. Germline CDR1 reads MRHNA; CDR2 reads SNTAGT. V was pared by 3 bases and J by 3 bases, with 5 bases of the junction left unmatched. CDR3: CASSESGGETDTQYF. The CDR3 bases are TGTGCCAGCAGTGAGAGCGGGGGAGAAACAGATACGCAGTATTTT.

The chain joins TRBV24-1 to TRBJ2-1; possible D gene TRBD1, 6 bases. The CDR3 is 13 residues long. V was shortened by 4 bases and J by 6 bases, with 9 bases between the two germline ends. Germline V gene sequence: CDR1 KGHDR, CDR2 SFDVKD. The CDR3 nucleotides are TGTGCCACCAGTGAGCCAGGGGCCAATGAGCAGTTCTTC. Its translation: CATSEPGANEQFF.

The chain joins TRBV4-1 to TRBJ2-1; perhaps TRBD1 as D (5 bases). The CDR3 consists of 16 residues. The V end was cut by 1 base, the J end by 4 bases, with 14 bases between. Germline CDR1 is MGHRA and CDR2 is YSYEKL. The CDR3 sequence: CASSQGSATVYNEQFF. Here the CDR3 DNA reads TGCGCCAGCAGCCAAGGGTCGGCGACAGTATACAATGAGCAGTTCTTC.

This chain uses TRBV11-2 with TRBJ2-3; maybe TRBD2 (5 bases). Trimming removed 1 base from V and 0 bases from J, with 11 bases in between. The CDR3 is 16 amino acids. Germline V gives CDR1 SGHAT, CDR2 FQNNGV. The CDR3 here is CASSLGRAISTDTQYF. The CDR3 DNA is TGTGCCAGCAGCTTAGGGCGGGCGATAAGCACAGATACGCAGTATTTT.

CDR3 in DNA: TGTGCCAGAAGCTTGCCCCGACGGTACGACAAACGGGACAGGGGTTGGTCCTATAATTCACCCCTCCACTTT. Encoded protein: CARSLPRRYDKRDRGWSYNSPLHF. The chain joins TRBV5-3 to TRBJ1-6, with TRBD1 matching 10 bases. TRBV5-3 is an ORF, and what it does is uncertain. There are 24 residues in the CDR3. J gave up 1 base and V 1 base, and 23 bases lay outside the gene matches.

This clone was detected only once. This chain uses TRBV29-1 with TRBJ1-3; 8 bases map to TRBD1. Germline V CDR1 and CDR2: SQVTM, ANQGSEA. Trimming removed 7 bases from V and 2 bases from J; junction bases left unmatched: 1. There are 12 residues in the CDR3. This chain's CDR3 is CSATGAGNTIYF. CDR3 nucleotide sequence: TGCAGCGCGACAGGGGCTGGAAACACCATATATTTT.

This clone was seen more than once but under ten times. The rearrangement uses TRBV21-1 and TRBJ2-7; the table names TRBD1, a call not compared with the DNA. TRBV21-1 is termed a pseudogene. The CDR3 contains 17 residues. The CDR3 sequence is CASSKVPPGTGGYEQYF. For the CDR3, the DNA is TGTGCCAGCAGCAAAGTGCCACCCGGGACAGGGGGCTACGAGCAGTACTTC.

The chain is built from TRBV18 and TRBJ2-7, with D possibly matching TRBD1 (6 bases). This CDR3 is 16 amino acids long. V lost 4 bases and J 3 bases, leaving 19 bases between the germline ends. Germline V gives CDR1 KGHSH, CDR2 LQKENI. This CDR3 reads CASSRVQQGSDYEQYF. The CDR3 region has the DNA TGTGCCAGCTCACGAGTCCAACAGGGAAGCGACTACGAGCAGTACTTC. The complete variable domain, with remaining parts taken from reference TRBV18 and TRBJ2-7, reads NAGVMQNPRHLVRRRGQEARLRCSPMKGHSHVYWYRQLPEEGLKFMVYLQKENIIDESGMPKERFSAEFPKEGPSILRIQQVVRGDSAAYFCASSRVQQGSDYEQYFGPGTRLTVT.

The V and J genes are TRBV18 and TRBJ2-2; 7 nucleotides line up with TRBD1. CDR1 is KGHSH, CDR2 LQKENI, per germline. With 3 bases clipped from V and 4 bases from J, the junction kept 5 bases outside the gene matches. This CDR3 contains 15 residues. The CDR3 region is CASSPQGQRTGELFF. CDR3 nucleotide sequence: TGTGCCAGCTCACCCCAGGGACAGCGCACCGGGGAGCTGTTTTTT.

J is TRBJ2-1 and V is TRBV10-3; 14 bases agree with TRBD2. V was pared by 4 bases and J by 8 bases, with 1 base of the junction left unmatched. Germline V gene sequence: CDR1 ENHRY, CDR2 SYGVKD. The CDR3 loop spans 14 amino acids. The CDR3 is CAISAGLAGDEQFF. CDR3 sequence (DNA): TGTGCCATCAGTGCGGGACTAGCGGGAGATGAGCAGTTCTTC.

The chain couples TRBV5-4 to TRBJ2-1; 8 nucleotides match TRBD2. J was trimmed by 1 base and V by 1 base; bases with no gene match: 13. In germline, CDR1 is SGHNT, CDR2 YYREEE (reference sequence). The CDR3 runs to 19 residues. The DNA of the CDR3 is TGTGCCAGCAGCTTGTTAAGACTAGCGAGTCGGCCTTCCTACAATGAGCAGTTCTTC. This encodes CASSLLRLASRPSYNEQFF.

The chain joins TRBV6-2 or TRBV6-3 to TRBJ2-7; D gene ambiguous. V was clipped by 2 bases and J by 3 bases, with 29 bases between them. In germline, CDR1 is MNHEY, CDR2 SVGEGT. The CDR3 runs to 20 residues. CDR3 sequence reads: CASSYPRGRWRASQFYEQYF. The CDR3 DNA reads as TGTGCCAGCAGTTACCCCAGAGGAAGGTGGCGAGCATCTCAATTCTACGAGCAGTACTTC.

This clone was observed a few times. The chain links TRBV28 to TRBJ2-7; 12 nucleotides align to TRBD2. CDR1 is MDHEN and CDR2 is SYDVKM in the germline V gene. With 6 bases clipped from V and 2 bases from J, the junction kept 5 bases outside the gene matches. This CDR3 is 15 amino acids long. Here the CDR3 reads CASRQLAGGTYEQYF. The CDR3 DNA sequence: TGTGCCAGCAGGCAACTAGCGGGAGGCACCTACGAGCAGTACTTC.

The CDR3 nucleotides read TGTGCCAGCAGCGTATCAGGGACCCTCACCGGGGAGCTGTTTTTT. It yields the protein CASSVSGTLTGELFF. This chain joins TRBV9 and TRBJ2-2; D could derive from TRBD1 or TRBD2 (5 bases each). Germline V gives CDR1 SGDLS, CDR2 YYNGEE. The CDR3 covers 15 residues. V lost 1 base to trimming and J lost 4 bases, with 11 bases between them. The variable domain in full, completed from reference TRBV9 and TRBJ2-2, reads DSGVTQTPKHLITATGQRVTLRCSPRSGDLSVYWYQQSLDQGLQFLIQYYNGEERAKGNILERFSAQQFPDLHSELNLSSLELGDSALYFCASSVSGTLTGELFFGEGSRLTVL.